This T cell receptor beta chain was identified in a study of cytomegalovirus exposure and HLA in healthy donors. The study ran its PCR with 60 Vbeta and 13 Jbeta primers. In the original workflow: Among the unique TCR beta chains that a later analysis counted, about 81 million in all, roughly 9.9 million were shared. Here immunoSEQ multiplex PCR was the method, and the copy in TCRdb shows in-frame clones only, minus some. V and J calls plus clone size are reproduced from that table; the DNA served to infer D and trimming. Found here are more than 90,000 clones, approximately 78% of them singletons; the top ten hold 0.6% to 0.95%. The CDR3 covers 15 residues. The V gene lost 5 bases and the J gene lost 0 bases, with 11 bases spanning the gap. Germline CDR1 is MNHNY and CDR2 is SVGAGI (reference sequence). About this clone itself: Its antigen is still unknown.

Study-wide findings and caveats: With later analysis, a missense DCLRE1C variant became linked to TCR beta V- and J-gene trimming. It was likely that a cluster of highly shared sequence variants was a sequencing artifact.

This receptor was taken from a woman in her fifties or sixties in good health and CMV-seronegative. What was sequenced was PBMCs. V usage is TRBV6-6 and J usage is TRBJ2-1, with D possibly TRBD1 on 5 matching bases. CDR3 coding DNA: TGTGCCAGCAGTCTTGACAGCATCTCCTACAATGAGCAGTTCTTC. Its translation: CASSLDSISYNEQFF.